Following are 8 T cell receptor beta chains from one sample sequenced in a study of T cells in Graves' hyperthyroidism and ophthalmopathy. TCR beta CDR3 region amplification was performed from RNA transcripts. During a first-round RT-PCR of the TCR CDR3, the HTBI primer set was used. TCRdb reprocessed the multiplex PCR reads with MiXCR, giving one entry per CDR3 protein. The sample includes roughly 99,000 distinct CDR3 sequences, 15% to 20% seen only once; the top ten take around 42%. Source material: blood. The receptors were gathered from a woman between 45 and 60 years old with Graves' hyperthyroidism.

In DNA, the CDR3 is TGTGCCAGCAGTCGAAAACCGGGGAATGGTTCACCCCTCCACTTT. This encodes CASSRKPGNGSPLHF. The J gene is TRBJ1-6, the V gene TRBV6-4, with D unclear. Germline V gene lookup returns CDR1 MRHNA and CDR2 SNTAGT. This CDR3 comprises 15 residues. The ends were cut back, 5 bases at V and 9 bases at J, with 17 bases in the middle.

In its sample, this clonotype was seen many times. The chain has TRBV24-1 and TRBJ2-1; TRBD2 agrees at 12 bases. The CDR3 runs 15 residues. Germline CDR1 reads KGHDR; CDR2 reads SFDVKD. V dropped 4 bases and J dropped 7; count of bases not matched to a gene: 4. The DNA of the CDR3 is TGTGCCACCAGTGAGACTAGCGGGAGTAGGAATGAGCAGTTCTTC. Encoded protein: CATSETSGSRNEQFF.

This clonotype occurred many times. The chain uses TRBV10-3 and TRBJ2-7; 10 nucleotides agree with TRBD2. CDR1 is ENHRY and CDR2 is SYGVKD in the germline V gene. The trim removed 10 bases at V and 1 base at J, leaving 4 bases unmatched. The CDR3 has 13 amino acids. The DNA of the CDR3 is TGTGCCACGAGACTAGCGGGTTCCTACGAGCAGTACTTC. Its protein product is CATRLAGSYEQYF.

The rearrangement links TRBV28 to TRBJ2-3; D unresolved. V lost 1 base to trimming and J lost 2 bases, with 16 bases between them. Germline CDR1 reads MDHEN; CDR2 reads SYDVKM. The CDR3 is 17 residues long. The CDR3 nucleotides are TGTGCCAGCAGTTTATATAAAGGGTCTGGATACACAGATACGCAGTATTTT. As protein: CASSLYKGSGYTDTQYF.

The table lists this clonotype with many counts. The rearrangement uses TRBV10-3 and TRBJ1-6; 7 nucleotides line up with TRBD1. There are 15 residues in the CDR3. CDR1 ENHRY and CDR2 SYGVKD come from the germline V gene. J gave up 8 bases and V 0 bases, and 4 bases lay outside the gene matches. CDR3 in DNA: TGTGCCATCAGTGAGTCGGAGGGGGCGGATTCACCCCTCCACTTT. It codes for CAISESEGADSPLHF.

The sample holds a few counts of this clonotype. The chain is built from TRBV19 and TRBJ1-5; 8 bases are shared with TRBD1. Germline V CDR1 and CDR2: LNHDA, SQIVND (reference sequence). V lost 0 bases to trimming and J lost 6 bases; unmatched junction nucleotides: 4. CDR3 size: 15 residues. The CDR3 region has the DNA TGTGCCAGTAGTATAGATGTCCAGGGGGCTCAGCCCCAGCATTTT. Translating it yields CASSIDVQGAQPQHF.

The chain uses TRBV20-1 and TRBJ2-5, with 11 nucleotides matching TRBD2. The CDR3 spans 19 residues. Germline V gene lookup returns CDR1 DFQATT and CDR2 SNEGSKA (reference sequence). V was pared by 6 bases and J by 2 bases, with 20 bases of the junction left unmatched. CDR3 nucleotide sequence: TGCAGTGCCCCCGGGACCGGGACTAGCGGAGTGGGCCCTCAAGAGACCCAGTACTTC. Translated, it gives CSAPGTGTSGVGPQETQYF.

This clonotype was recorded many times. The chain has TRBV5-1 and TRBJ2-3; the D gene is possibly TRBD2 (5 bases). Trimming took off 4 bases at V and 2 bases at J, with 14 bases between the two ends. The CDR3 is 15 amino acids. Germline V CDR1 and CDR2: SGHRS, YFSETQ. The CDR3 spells CASSRVGVYTDTQYF. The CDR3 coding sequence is TGCGCCAGCAGCCGAGTCGGGGTATACACAGATACGCAGTATTTT.